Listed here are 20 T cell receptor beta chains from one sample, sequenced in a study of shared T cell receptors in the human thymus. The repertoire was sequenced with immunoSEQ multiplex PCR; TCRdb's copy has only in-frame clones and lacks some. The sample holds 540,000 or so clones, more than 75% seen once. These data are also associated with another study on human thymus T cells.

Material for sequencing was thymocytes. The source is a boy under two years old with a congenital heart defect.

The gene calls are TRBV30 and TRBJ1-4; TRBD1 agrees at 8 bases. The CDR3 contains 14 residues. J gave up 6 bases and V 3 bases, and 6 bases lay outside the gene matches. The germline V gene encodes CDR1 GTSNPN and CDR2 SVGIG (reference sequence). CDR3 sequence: CAWSMGQEDEKLFF. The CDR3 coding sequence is TGTGCCTGGAGCATGGGACAGGAGGATGAAAAACTGTTTTTT.

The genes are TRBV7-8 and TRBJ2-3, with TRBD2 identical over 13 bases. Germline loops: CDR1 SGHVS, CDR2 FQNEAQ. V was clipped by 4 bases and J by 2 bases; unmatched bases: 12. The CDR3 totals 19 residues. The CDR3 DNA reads TGTGCCAGCAGCTCCCTTCCGGGACTAGCGGGACGCTCCACAGATACGCAGTATTTT. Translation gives CASSSLPGLAGRSTDTQYF.

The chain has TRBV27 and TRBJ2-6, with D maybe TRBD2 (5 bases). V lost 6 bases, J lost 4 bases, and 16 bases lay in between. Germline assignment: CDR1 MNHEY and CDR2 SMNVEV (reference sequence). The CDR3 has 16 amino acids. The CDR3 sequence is CASRSRWRRGANVLTF. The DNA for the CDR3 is TGTGCCAGCAGGAGCAGGTGGAGGAGGGGGGCCAACGTCCTGACTTTC.

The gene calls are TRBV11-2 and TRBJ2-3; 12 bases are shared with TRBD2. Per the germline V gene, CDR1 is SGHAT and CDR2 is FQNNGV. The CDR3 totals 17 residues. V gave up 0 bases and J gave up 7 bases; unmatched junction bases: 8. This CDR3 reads CASSLDPLAGGTNTQYF. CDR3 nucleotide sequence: TGTGCCAGCAGCTTAGATCCCCTAGCGGGAGGGACGAATACGCAGTATTTT.

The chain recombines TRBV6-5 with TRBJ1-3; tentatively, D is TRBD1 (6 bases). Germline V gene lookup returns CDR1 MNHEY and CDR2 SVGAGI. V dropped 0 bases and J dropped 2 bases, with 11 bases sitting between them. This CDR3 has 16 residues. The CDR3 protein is CASSYSAAGAGNTIYF. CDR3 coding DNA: TGTGCCAGCAGTTACTCCGCGGCAGGGGCTGGAAACACCATATATTTT.

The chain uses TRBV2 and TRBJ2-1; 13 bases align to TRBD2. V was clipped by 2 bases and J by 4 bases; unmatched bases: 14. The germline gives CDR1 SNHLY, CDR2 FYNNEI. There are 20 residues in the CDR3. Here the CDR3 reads CASSENSGTSGAPPYNEQFF. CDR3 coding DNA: TGTGCCAGCAGTGAAAACTCCGGGACTAGCGGGGCTCCCCCGTACAATGAGCAGTTCTTC.

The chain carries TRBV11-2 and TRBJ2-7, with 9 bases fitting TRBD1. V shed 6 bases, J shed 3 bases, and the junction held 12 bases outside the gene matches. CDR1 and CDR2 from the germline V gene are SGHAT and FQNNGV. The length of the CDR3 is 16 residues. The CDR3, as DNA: TGTGCCAGCAGGAGCCAGGGGTCGGGACAGGGCTACGAGCAGTACTTC. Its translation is CASRSQGSGQGYEQYF.

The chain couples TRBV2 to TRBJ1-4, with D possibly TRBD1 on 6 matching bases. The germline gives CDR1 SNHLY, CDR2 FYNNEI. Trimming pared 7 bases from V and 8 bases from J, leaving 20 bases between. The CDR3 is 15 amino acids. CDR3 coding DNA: TGTGCCAGCACTTTCGATGGGGGGGCAGAAGAAAAACTGTTTTTT. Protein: CASTFDGGAEEKLFF.

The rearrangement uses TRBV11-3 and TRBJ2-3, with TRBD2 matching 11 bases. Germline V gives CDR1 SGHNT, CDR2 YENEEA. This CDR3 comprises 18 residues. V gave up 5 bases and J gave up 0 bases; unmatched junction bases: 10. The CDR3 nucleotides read TGTGCCAGCAGCGAGGGACTAGCGGCCCCACTTAGCACAGATACGCAGTATTTT. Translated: CASSEGLAAPLSTDTQYF.

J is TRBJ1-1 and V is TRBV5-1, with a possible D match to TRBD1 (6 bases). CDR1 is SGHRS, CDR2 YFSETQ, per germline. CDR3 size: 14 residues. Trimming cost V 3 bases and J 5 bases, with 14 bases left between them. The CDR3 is CASSSPTGRTEAFF. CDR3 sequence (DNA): TGCGCCAGCAGCTCACCTACAGGGAGAACTGAAGCTTTCTTT.

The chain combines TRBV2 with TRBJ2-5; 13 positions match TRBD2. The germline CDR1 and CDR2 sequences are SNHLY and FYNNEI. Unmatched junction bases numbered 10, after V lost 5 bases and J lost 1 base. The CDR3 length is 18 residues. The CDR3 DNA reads TGTGCCAGCAGTCCGGGGACTAGCGGGATGGGTGGCCAAGAGACCCAGTACTTC. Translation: CASSPGTSGMGGQETQYF. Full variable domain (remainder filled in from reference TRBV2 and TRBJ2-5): EPEVTQTPSHQVTQMGQEVILRCVPISNHLYFYWYRQILGQKVEFLVSFYNNEISEKSEIFDDQFSVERPDGSNFTLKIRSTKLEDSAMYFCASSPGTSGMGGQETQYFGPGTRLLVL.

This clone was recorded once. The CDR3 protein is CASSRMTEGRVYGYTF. CDR3 bases: TGCGCCAGCAGCCGAATGACGGAGGGACGGGTCTATGGCTACACCTTC. J is TRBJ1-2 and V is TRBV4-1; D may be TRBD1 (5 bases). CDR3 length: 16 residues. V lost 4 bases and J 4 bases, leaving 19 bases between the germline ends. The V gene's germline CDR1 is MGHRA and CDR2 YSYEKL.

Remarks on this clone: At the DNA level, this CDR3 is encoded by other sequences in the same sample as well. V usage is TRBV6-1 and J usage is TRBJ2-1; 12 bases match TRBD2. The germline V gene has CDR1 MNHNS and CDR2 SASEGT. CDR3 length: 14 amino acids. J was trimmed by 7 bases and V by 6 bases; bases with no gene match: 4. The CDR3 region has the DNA TGTGCCAGCAGCGGACTAGCGGGAAATAATGAGCAGTTCTTC. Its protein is CASSGLAGNNEQFF.

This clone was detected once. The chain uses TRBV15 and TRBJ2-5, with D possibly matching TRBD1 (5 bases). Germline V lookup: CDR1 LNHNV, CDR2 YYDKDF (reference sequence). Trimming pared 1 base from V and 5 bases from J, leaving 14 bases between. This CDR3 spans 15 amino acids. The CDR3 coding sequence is TGTGCCACCAGCAGAGGCCCCTTCAGGGTGGAGACCCAGTACTTC. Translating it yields CATSRGPFRVETQYF. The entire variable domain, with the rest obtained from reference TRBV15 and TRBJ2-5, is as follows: DAMVIQNPRYQVTQFGKPVTLSCSQTLNHNVMYWYQQKSSQAPKLLFHYYDKDFNNEADTPDNFQSRRPNTSFCFLDIRSPGLGDTAMYLCATSRGPFRVETQYFGPGTRLLVL.

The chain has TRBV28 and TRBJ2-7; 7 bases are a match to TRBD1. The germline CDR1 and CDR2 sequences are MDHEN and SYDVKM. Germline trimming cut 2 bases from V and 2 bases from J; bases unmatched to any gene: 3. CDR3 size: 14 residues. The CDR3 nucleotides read TGTGCCAGCAGTTTAGGGACAGAGACCTACGAGCAGTACTTC. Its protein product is CASSLGTETYEQYF.

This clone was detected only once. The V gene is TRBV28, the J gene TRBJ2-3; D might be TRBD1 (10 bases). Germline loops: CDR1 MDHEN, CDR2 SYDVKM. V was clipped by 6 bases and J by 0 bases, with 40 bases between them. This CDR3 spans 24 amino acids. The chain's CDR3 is CASSSVGQGGELGLATTSTDTQYF. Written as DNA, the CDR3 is TGTGCCAGCAGCAGCGTAGGACAGGGGGGAGAGTTAGGACTAGCGACAACTAGCACAGATACGCAGTATTTT.

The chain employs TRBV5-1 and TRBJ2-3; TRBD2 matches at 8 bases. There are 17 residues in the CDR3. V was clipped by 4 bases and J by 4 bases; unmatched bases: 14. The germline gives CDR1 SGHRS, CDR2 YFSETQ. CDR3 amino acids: CASSPDHAGGRPDTQYF. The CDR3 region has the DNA TGCGCCAGCAGCCCCGACCATGCCGGCGGGAGGCCAGATACGCAGTATTTT.

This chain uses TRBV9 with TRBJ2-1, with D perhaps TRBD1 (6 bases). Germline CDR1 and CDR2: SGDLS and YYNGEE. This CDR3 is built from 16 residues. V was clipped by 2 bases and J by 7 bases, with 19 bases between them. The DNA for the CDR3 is TGTGCCAGCAGCGTCAGGTGGGGGCTTCTTGATAATGAGCAGTTCTTC. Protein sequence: CASSVRWGLLDNEQFF.

The CDR3 sequence is CASSQGGPGDGEAFF. The CDR3 DNA is TGCGCCAGCAGCCAAGGGGGACCGGGAGACGGAGAAGCTTTCTTT. The rearrangement joins TRBV4-3 to TRBJ1-1; tentatively, D is TRBD1 (5 bases). This CDR3 region has 15 residues. V dropped 1 base and J dropped 8 bases, with 17 bases sitting between them. Germline V gene sequence: CDR1 LGHNA, CDR2 YSLEER.

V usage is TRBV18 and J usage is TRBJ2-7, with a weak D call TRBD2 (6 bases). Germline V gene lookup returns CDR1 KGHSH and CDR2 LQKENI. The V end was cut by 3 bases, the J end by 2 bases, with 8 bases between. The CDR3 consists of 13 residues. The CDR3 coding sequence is TGTGCCAGCTCACCGGGACTCACCTACGAGCAGTACTTC. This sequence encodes CASSPGLTYEQYF. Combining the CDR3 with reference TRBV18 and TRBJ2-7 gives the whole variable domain NAGVMQNPRHLVRRRGQEARLRCSPMKGHSHVYWYRQLPEEGLKFMVYLQKENIIDESGMPKERFSAEFPKEGPSILRIQQVVRGDSAAYFCASSPGLTYEQYFGPGTRLTVT.